The entry that follows covers one T cell receptor (beta chain) sequence. The antigen remains unidentified. Stimulation used about 9.2 ug/mL lysate from CMV-infected fibroblasts. Sorting of responding CD4+ T cells relied on upregulated CD40 ligand together with CD69. Before stimulation, PBMCs underwent CD8+ T cell depletion. Germline V gives CDR1 LGHNT, CDR2 FRNRAP. The CDR3 spans 12 residues. This was the immunoSEQ version 4 assay in survey mode. Some clones are missing from TCRdb's copy, which holds only in-frame ones; the method was immunoSEQ multiplex PCR. Of approximately 6,800 clones listed, around 80% are singletons. This sample is drawn from a study of persistence of HIV-infected CD4 T cells. Study-level findings and limits: Degenerate expanded CDR3beta sequences were enriched among CMV- and Gag-responding cells.

The source is an adult woman with HIV who was CMV-seropositive. V gene TRBV12-5 combines with J gene TRBJ1-3, with D uncertain. This specimen consisted of CD4+ T cells sorted from PBMCs after approximately 19-hour stimulation, obtained from a patient who received antiretroviral therapy. CDR3 amino acids: CAGQASGNTIYF. The DNA of the CDR3 is TGTGCCGGGCAGGCCTCTGGAAACACCATATATTTT. Combining the CDR3 with reference TRBV12-5 and TRBJ1-3 gives the whole variable domain DARVTQTPRHKVTEMGQEVTMRCQPILGHNTVFWYRQTMMQGLELLAYFRNRAPLDDSGMPKDRFSAEMPDATLATLKIQPSEPRDSAVYFCAGQASGNTIYFGEGSWLTVV.